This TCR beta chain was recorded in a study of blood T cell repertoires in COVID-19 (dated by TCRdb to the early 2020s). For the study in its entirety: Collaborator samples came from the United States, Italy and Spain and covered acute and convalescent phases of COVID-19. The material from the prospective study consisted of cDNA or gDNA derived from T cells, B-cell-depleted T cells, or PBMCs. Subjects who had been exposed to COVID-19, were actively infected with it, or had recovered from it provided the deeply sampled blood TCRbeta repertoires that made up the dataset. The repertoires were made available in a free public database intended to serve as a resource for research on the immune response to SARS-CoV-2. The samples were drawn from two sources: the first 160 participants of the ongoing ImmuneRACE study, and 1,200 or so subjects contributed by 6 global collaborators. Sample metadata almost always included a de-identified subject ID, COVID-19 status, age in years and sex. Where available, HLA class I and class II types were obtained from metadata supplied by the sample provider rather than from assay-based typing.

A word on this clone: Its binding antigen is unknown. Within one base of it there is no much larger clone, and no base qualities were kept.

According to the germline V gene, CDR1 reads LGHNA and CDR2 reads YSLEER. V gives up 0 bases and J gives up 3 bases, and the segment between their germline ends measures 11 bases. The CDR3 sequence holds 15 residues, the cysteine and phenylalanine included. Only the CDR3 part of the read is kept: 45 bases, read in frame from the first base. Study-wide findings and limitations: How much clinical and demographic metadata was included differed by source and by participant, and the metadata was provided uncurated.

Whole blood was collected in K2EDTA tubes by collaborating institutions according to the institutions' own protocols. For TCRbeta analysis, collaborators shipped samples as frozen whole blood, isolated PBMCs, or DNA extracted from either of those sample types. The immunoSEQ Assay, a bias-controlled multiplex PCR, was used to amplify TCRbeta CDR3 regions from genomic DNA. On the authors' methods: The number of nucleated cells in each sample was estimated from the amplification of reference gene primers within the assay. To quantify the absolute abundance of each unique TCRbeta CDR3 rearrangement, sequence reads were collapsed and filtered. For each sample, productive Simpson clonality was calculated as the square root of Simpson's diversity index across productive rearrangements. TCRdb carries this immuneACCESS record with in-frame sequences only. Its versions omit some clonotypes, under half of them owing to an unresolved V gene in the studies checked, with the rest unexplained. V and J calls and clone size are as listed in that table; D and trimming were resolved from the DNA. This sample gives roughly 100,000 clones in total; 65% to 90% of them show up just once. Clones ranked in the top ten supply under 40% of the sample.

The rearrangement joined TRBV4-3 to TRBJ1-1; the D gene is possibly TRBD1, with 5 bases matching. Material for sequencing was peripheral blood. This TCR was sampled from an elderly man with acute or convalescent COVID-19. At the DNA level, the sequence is TGCGCCAGCAGCCAAGAAGGGGCAGGGCACACTGAAGCTTTCTTT. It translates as CASSQEGAGHTEAFF.